This TCR beta chain is from a study of blood T cell repertoires in COVID-19. The germline CDR1 and CDR2 sequences are SGHDT and YYEEEE. The germline V and J ends were trimmed by 4 bases and 9 bases, with 23 bases remaining between them. The CDR3 runs 16 residues. Clones were read by immunoSEQ multiplex PCR, and TCRdb kept only the in-frame ones, dropping some. This sample yields 250,000 to 300,000 clones, of which less than 85% are seen a single time; around 3.2% belongs to the top ten. The TCR comes from a woman aged 18-35 years with acute or convalescent COVID-19. The rearrangement joins TRBV5-6 to TRBJ2-1; D possibly corresponds to TRBD2 (6 bases). Sequencing input: peripheral blood. The chain's CDR3 is CASSPPGSRRDFEQFF. DNA for the CDR3: TGTGCCAGCAGCCCCCCGGGGAGCCGACGGGACTTTGAGCAGTTCTTC. Based on the CDR3 plus reference TRBV5-6 and TRBJ2-1, the full variable domain is DAGVTQSPTHLIKTRGQQVTLRCSPKSGHDTVSWYQQALGQGPQFIFQYYEEEERQRGNFPDRFSGHQFPNYSSELNVNALLLGDSALYLCASSPPGSRRDFEQFFGPGTRLTVL.